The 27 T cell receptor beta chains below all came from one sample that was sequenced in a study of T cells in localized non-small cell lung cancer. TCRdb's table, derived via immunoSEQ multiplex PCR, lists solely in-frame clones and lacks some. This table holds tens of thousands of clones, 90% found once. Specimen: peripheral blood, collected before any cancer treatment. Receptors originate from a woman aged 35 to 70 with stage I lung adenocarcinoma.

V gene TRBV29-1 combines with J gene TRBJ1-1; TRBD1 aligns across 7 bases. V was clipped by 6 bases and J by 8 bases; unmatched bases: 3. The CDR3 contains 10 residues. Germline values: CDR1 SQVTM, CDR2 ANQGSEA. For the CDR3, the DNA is TGCAGCGTCGACAGGGTCGAAGCTTTCTTT. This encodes CSVDRVEAFF.

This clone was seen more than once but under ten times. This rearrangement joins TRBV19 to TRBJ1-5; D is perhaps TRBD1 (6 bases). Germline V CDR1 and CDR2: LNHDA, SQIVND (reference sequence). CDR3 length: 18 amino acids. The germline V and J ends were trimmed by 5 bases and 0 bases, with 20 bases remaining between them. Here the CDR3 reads CASSAEGVWGYSNQPQHF. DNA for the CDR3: TGTGCCAGTAGTGCAGAGGGGGTCTGGGGCTATAGCAATCAGCCCCAGCATTTT.

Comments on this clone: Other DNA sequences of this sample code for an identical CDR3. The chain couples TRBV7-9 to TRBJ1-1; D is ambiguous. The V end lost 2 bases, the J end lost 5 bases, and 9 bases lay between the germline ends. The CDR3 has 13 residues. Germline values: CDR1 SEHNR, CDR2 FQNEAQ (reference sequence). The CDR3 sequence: CASSLSRNTEAFF. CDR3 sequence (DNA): TGTGCCAGCAGCTTATCCCGGAATACTGAAGCTTTCTTT.

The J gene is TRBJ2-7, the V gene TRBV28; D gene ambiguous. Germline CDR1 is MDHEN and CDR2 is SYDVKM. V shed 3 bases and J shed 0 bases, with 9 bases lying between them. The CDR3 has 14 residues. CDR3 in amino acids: CASSFGSSSYEQYF. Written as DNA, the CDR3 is TGTGCCAGCAGTTTTGGAAGTAGCTCCTACGAGCAGTACTTC.

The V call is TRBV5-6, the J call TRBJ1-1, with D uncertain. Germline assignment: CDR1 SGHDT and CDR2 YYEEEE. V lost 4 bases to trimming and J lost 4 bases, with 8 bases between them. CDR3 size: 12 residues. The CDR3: CASSRGSTEAFF. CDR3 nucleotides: TGTGCCAGCAGCCGTGGGAGCACTGAAGCTTTCTTT.

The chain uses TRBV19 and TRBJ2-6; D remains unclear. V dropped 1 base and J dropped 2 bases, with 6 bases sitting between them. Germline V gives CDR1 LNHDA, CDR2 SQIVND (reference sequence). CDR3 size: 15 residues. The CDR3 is CASSIASTGANVLTF. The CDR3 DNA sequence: TGTGCCAGTAGTATAGCGAGTACTGGGGCCAACGTCCTGACTTTC.

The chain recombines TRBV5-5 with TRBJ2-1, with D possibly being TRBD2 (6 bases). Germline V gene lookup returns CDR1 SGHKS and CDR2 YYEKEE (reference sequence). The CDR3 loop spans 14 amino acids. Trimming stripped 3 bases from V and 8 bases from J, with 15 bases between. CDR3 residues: CASSYAPRDYEQFF. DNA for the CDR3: TGTGCCAGCAGCTACGCACCGAGGGACTATGAGCAGTTCTTC.

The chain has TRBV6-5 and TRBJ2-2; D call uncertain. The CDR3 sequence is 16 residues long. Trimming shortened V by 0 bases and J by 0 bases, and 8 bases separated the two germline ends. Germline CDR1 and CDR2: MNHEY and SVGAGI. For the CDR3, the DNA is TGTGCCAGCAGTTACTCGAGATCAGCGAACACCGGGGAGCTGTTTTTT. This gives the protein CASSYSRSANTGELFF.

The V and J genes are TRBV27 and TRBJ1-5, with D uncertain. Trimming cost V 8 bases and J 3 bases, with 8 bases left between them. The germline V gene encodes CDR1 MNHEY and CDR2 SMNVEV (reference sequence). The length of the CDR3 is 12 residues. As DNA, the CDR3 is TGTGCCAGCTGGGAGTACAATCAGCCCCAGCATTTT. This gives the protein CASWEYNQPQHF.

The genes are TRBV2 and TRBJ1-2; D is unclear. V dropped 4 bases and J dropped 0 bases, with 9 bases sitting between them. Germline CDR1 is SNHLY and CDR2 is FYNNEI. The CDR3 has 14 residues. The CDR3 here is CASSGELSNYGYTF. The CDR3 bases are TGTGCCAGCAGTGGGGAGTTATCTAACTATGGCTACACCTTC. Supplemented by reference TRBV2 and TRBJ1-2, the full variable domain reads EPEVTQTPSHQVTQMGQEVILRCVPISNHLYFYWYRQILGQKVEFLVSFYNNEISEKSEIFDDQFSVERPDGSNFTLKIRSTKLEDSAMYFCASSGELSNYGYTFGSGTRLTVV.

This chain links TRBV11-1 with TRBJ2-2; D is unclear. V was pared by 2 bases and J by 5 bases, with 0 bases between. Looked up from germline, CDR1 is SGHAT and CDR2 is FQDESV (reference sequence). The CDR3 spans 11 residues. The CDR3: CASSLTGELFF. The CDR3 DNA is TGTGCCAGCAGCTTAACCGGGGAGCTGTTTTTT.

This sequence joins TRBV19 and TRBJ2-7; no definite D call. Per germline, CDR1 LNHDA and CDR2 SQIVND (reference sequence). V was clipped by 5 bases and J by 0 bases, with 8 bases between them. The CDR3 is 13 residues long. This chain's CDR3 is CASSLGPSYEQYF. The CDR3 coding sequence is TGTGCCAGTAGTTTGGGCCCCTCCTACGAGCAGTACTTC.

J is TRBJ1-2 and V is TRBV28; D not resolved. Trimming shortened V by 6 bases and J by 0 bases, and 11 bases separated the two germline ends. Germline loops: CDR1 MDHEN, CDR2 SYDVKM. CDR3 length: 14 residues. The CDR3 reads CASRYNGANYGYTF. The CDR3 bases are TGTGCCAGCAGGTACAACGGGGCTAACTATGGCTACACCTTC.

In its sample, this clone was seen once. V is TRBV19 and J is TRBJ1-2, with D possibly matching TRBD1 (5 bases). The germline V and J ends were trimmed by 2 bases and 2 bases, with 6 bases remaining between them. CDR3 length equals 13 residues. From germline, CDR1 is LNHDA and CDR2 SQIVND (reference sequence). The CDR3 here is CASSIRQNYGYTF. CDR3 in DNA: TGTGCCAGTAGTATACGACAGAACTATGGCTACACCTTC.

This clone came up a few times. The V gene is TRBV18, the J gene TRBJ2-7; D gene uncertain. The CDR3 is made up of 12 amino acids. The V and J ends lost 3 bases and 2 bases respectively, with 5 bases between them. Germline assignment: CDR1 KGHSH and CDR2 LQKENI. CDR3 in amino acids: CASSPPTYEQYF. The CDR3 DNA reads TGTGCCAGCTCACCCCCTACCTACGAGCAGTACTTC.

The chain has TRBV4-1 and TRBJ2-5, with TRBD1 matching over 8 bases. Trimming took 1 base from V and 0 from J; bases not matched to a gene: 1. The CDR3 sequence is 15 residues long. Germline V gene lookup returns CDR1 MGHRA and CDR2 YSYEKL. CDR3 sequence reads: CASSQGDRYQETQYF. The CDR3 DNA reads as TGCGCCAGCAGCCAAGGGGACAGGTACCAAGAGACCCAGTACTTC.

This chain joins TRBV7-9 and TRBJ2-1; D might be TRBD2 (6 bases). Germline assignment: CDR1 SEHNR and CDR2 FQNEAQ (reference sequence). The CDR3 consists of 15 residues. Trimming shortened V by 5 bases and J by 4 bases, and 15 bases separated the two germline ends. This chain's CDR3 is CASSPRAGTYNEQFF. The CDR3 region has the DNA TGTGCCAGCAGCCCACGGGCAGGGACTTACAATGAGCAGTTCTTC. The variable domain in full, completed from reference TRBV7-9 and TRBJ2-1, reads DTGVSQNPRHKITKRGQNVTFRCDPISEHNRLYWYRQTLGQGPEFLTYFQNEAQLEKSRLLSDRFSAERPKGSFSTLEIQRTEQGDSAMYLCASSPRAGTYNEQFFGPGTRLTVL.

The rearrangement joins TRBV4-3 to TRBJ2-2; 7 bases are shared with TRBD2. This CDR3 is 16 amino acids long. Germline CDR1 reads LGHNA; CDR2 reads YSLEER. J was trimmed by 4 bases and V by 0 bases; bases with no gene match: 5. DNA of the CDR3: TGCGCCAGCAGCCAAGATTCGGGAGGTGGCACCGGGGAGCTGTTTTTT. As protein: CASSQDSGGGTGELFF.

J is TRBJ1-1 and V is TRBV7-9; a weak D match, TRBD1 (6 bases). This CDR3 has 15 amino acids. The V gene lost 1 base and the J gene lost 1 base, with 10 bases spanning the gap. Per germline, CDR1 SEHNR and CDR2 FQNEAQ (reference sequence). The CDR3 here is CASSLGTDWNTEAFF. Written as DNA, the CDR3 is TGTGCCAGCAGCTTAGGGACAGACTGGAACACTGAAGCTTTCTTT.

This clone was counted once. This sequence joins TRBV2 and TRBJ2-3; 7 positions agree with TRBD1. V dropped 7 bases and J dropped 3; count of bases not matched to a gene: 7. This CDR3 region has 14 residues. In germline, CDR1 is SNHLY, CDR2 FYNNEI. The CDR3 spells CASNSDRETDTQYF. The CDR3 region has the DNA TGTGCCAGCAATAGTGACAGGGAAACAGATACGCAGTATTTT.

CDR3 amino acids: CASSSGLAEDTGELFF. CDR3 nucleotide sequence: TGTGCCAGCAGTTCCGGACTAGCGGAGGACACCGGGGAGCTGTTTTTT. The chain has TRBV27 and TRBJ2-2; 10 bases match TRBD2. CDR1 MNHEY and CDR2 SMNVEV come from the germline V gene (reference sequence). Trimming took 4 bases from V and 3 from J; bases not matched to a gene: 5. The CDR3 is made up of 16 amino acids.

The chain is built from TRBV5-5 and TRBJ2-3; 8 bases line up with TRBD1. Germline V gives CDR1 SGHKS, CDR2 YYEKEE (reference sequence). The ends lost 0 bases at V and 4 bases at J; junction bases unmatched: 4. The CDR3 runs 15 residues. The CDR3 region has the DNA TGTGCCAGCAGCTTGGAAGCAGGGGGCGCAGATACGCAGTATTTT. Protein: CASSLEAGGADTQYF.

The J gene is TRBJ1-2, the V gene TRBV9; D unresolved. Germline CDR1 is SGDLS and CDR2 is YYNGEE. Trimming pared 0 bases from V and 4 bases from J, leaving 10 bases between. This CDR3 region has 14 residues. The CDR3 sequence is CASSVASEFYGYTF. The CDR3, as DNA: TGTGCCAGCAGCGTAGCTTCGGAGTTCTATGGCTACACCTTC.

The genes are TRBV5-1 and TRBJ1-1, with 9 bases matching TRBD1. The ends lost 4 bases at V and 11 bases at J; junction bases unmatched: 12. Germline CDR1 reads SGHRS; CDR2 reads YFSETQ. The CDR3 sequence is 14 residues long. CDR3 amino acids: CASSAGTGPVRAFF. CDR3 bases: TGCGCCAGCAGCGCCGGGACAGGGCCAGTCCGGGCTTTCTTT.

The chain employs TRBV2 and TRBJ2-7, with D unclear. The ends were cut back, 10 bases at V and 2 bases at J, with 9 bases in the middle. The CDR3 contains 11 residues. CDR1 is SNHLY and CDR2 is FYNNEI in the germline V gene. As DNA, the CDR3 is TGTGCCATCCCCGACACCTACGAGCAGTACTTC. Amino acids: CAIPDTYEQYF.

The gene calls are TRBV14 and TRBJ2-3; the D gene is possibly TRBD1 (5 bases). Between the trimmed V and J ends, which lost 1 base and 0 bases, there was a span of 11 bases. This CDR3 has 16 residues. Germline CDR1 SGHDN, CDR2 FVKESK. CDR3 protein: CASSQAGKFSTDTQYF. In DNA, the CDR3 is TGTGCCAGCAGCCAAGCAGGGAAATTTAGCACAGATACGCAGTATTTT.

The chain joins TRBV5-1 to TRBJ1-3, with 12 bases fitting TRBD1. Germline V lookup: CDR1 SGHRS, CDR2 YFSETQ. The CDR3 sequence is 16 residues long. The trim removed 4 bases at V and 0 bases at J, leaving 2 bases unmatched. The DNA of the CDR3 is TGCGCCAGCAGCGGGACAGGGGGCAGCTCTGGAAACACCATATATTTT. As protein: CASSGTGGSSGNTIYF.